This T cell receptor (beta chain) is drawn from a study of shared clonotypes between healthy human individuals (TCRdb year 2020). General notes on the study: The cohort comprised a couple of women and a few men aged 18 to 49 years. For each donor, CD4 naive and CD4 memory were each run on three plates, CD8 naive on two plates, and CD8 memory on one plate. Blood TCR repertoires of four to six healthy adults were deeply sequenced to estimate repertoire size and the extent of clonotype sharing between individuals. Different laboratories and diverse techniques were used to prepare libraries and sequence TCR repertoires, to increase sequencing depth and limit assay-specific biases. Leukapheresis yielded between about 0.85 and 9 billion PBMCs per donor.

With respect to this clone: Its recognized antigen is unknown. Base qualities are not provided; no much larger clone lies one nucleotide away.

Using the deep immunoSEQ assay, TCR CDR3 regions were amplified from genomic DNA by multiplex PCR. Genomic DNA extracted from each cell subset was distributed evenly over all wells of several immunoSEQ 96-well plates, and each plate served as one replicate. For sorted subsets, each replicate PCR was loaded with 200 to 250 ng genomic DNA, equivalent to about 30,000 T cell genomes. The purified libraries were quantified using a Qubit 3.0 fluorometer, sized with a Bioanalyzer 2100, and then quantified again using the KAPA Library Quantification kit. Each immunoSEQ 96-well plate was sequenced on its own single-read 150-cycle Illumina NextSeq 550 flow cell. The original methods were these. The immunoSEQ output contained only junctional sequences without quality scores, so filtering could not match that applied to full-length reads. To assign V/J genes and CDR3, sequences were annotated using PyIR, a Python wrapper for IgBLAST v1.9, with IMGT germline references. Reads were removed for weak V/J assignments (E-value above 1e-6), missing CDR3, stop codons, out-of-frame junctions, or ambiguous translated residues. V3J clonotypes were defined as sequences sharing an identical inferred V gene, J gene, and CDR3 amino acid sequence. Percentage overlap between repertoires was computed as shared unique clonotypes divided by the size of the smaller repertoire. Repertoire richness was assessed with RTK rarefaction, the Chao1 estimator, and Recon v2.1 estimates of unobserved clonotypes. Generation probabilities were computed with OLGA for all TCRbeta clonotypes obtained by the gDNA method from several donors. TCRdb retrieved this table from immuneACCESS and kept in-frame rearrangements only. Not all clones are present; in checked studies, unresolved V genes account for under half, and no reason is known for the remainder. Clone size and the V and J calls come from that table; the DNA yielded D and trimming. The sample table holds about 610,000 clones, of which about 97% were seen once. Of the sample, 0.057% falls within the top ten clones.

The donors were healthy, HIV-negative adults who had no recently reported acute infections or vaccinations. Every donor was a Caucasian adult living in Nashville, Tennessee, USA. CD4+ T cells were enriched by magnetic negative selection; naive cells were then positively selected on CD45RA, and the negative fraction formed the memory subset. Blood was obtained by leukapheresis, after which PBMCs were separated by Ficoll-Histopaque density gradient centrifugation and cryopreserved in liquid nitrogen vapor phase. Purity and quantity of every magnetically sorted T cell population were checked by analytical flow cytometry. From each sorted fraction, genomic DNA was isolated and quantified by UV absorbance on a Nanodrop 2000c. General conclusions and limits of the study: Across four donors, around 5% of naive CD4, approximately 4% of naive CD8, about 2% of memory CD4, and over 0.35% of memory CD8 clonotypes were shared. Compared with non-shared clonotypes, clonotypes shared by all four sorted-subset donors had higher generation probabilities. The small number of donors limited the genetic and exposure-history diversity represented. Rarefaction of sorted-subset datasets indicated incomplete sequencing despite the large sequencing depth. Pairwise subsampling led to the expectation that sequencing depth would affect the degree of clonotype sharing among donors. Naive subsets generally had larger estimated clonotype richness than memory subsets did. Sampling was limited to blood, and TCR repertoires in tissue likely differ from TCR repertoires in blood.

The origin of this receptor is a young woman in good health. Sequenced material: naive CD4+ T cells sorted from blood. The sample's cell subset or site, from its label and the paper: CD45RA+ positively selected.

The nucleotide sequence is given as TGTGCCAGCAGCTTGAGCGGGGTGGTGTTGGCTTTCTTT. Its protein product is CASSLSGVVLAFF. The chain uses TRBV5-6 and TRBJ1-1; confidence is insufficient to name the D gene. The V and J ends are trimmed by 1 base and 11 bases, leaving 15 bases between them. CDR1 is given as SGHDT and CDR2 as YYEEEE, both from the germline V gene. Including the terminal cysteine and phenylalanine, the CDR3 comprises 13 residues. Only the CDR3 region is kept as DNA, spanning 39 bases read in frame from base 1.